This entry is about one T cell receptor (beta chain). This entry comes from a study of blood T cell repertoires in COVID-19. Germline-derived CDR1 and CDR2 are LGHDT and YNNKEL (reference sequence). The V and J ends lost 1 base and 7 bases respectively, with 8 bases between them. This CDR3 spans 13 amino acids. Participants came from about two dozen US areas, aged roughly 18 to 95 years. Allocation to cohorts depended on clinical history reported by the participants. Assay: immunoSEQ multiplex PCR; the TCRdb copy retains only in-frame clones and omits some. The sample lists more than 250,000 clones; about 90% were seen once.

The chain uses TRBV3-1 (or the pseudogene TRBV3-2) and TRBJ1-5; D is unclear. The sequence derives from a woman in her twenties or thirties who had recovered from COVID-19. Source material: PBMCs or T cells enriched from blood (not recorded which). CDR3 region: CASSQGFRQPQHF. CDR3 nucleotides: TGTGCCAGCAGCCAAGGGTTCAGGCAGCCCCAGCATTTT.